These 30 T cell receptor beta chains originate from one sample sequenced in a study of cytomegalovirus exposure and HLA in healthy donors. In the PCR, 60 Vbeta and 13 Jbeta primers were used. Produced via immunoSEQ multiplex PCR; TCRdb's table is partial and in-frame only. Altogether 100,000 to 150,000 clones are present, about three quarters being singletons, with the ten largest covering about 2.6%. What was sequenced was PBMCs. All receptors come from a woman aged 40 to 55 in good health and CMV-seropositive.

This clone turned up a few times. V is TRBV19 and J is TRBJ2-1, with 9 bases fitting TRBD2. Per the germline V gene, CDR1 is LNHDA and CDR2 is SQIVND (reference sequence). There are 13 residues in the CDR3. CDR3 protein: CASSGATYNEQFF. Here the CDR3 DNA reads TGTGCGTCTAGCGGGGCAACCTACAATGAGCAGTTCTTC.

V is TRBV5-4 and J is TRBJ2-5; D is ambiguous. Looked up from germline, CDR1 is SGHNT and CDR2 is YYREEE (reference sequence). The length of the CDR3 is 13 residues. V was trimmed by 1 base and J by 5 bases, leaving 9 bases between them. The CDR3, as DNA: TGTGCCAGCAGCTTGCGGGTGTGGGAGACCCAGTACTTC. Its protein product is CASSLRVWETQYF.

For the CDR3, the DNA is TGTGCCAGCAGTCCGCACAGGGGGAATACGCAGTATTTT. This translates into CASSPHRGNTQYF. The V call is TRBV6-5, the J call TRBJ2-3; TRBD1 agrees at 8 bases. Germline V gives CDR1 MNHEY, CDR2 SVGAGI. V lost 5 bases, J lost 7 bases, and 5 bases stayed unmatched. CDR3 size: 13 residues.

The CDR3 is CSVEEGGEQYF. The CDR3 DNA follows: TGCAGCGTTGAAGAGGGCGGGGAGCAGTACTTC. This sequence joins TRBV29-1 and TRBJ2-5; perhaps TRBD2 as D (6 bases). Trimming shortened V by 0 bases and J by 11 bases, and 10 bases separated the two germline ends. This CDR3 is 11 amino acids long. Germline V lookup: CDR1 SQVTM, CDR2 ANQGSEA.

This clone occurred once. V and J are TRBV4-1 and TRBJ1-5; possibly TRBD1 for D (5 bases). This CDR3 comprises 14 residues. The V end lost 1 base, the J end lost 3 bases, and 7 bases lay between the germline ends. Per the germline V gene, CDR1 is MGHRA and CDR2 is YSYEKL. The CDR3 loop reads CASSQGQLNQPQHF. In nucleotides, the CDR3 is TGCGCCAGCAGCCAAGGACAGCTCAATCAGCCCCAGCATTTT.

The chain is built from TRBV5-6 and TRBJ1-2; perhaps TRBD1 as D (6 bases). The V and J ends lost 1 base and 4 bases respectively, with 11 bases between them. CDR1 is SGHDT, CDR2 YYEEEE, per germline. The CDR3 sequence is 14 residues long. The CDR3 DNA sequence: TGTGCCAGCAGCTTGCGGCCACAGGGCTATGGCTACACCTTC. It is translated as CASSLRPQGYGYTF.

This clone has only a few counts. The rearrangement uses TRBV19 and TRBJ2-5, with 8 bases identical to TRBD1. V lost 5 bases to trimming and J lost 3 bases; unmatched junction nucleotides: 11. The CDR3 has 16 amino acids. CDR1 and CDR2 (germline): LNHDA, SQIVND (reference sequence). Written as DNA, the CDR3 is TGTGCCAGTAGTCCCCAAAAAAAGACAGGGGAAGAGACCCAGTACTTC. It is translated as CASSPQKKTGEETQYF.

This sequence joins TRBV19 and TRBJ2-7, with 7 bases aligning to TRBD1. CDR3 length equals 15 residues. Germline V gives CDR1 LNHDA, CDR2 SQIVND (reference sequence). The J segment lost 2 bases and the V segment lost 7 bases, leaving 11 bases of the junction unmatched. The CDR3 loop is CASMGPRQGAYEQYF. The CDR3 DNA reads TGTGCCAGTATGGGCCCCCGACAGGGTGCCTACGAGCAGTACTTC.

This clone ranks as medium-sized. The rearrangement uses TRBV2 and TRBJ2-2; no clear D. Germline-derived CDR1 and CDR2 are SNHLY and FYNNEI. V was pared by 3 bases and J by 7 bases, with 9 bases between. This CDR3 comprises 13 residues. CDR3 residues: CASSDSFDGELFF. Here the CDR3 DNA reads TGTGCCAGCAGTGACAGTTTTGACGGGGAGCTGTTTTTT.

This chain links TRBV4-1 with TRBJ2-1; D perhaps matches TRBD2 (6 bases). Germline V gene data show CDR1 as MGHRA and CDR2 as YSYEKL. This CDR3 spans 15 amino acids. Trimming left V 1 base short and J 4 bases short, with 11 bases between. The CDR3 sequence is CASSQGGVGYNEQFF. The CDR3 coding sequence is TGCGCCAGCAGCCAAGGGGGGGTGGGGTACAATGAGCAGTTCTTC.

This clone came up a few times. The rearrangement joins TRBV30 to TRBJ2-7; possible D gene TRBD2, 6 bases. This CDR3 contains 14 residues. Germline CDR1 is GTSNPN and CDR2 is SVGIG (reference sequence). The V end lost 5 bases, the J end lost 0 bases, and 14 bases lay between the germline ends. CDR3 DNA sequence: TGTGCCTGGTTTCTAGCGTGGAGCTCCTACGAGCAGTACTTC. Its translation is CAWFLAWSSYEQYF.

V usage is TRBV7-9 and J usage is TRBJ2-7; 7 bases fit TRBD1. This CDR3 spans 14 amino acids. With 1 base clipped from V and 4 bases from J, the junction kept 4 bases outside the gene matches. Germline V gene data show CDR1 as SEHNR and CDR2 as FQNEAQ (reference sequence). CDR3 residues: CASSLDRGMYEQYF. CDR3 coding DNA: TGTGCCAGCAGCTTAGACAGGGGTATGTACGAGCAGTACTTC. The full variable domain, rest sourced from reference TRBV7-9 and TRBJ2-7, is DTGVSQNPRHKITKRGQNVTFRCDPISEHNRLYWYRQTLGQGPEFLTYFQNEAQLEKSRLLSDRFSAERPKGSFSTLEIQRTEQGDSAMYLCASSLDRGMYEQYFGPGTRLTVT.

V usage is TRBV19 and J usage is TRBJ1-5; 9 bases fit TRBD1. V trimming: 5 bases; J trimming: 0 bases; junction bases outside the gene matches: 11. The V gene's germline CDR1 is LNHDA and CDR2 SQIVND (reference sequence). There are 18 residues in the CDR3. Written as DNA, the CDR3 is TGTGCCAGTAGTCACCGGGACAGGGACTGGTTTAGCAATCAGCCCCAGCATTTT. Protein: CASSHRDRDWFSNQPQHF.

This chain uses TRBV9 with TRBJ2-7, with TRBD2 matching over 9 bases. The CDR3 runs to 14 residues. After removal of 4 bases from V and 5 bases from J, the junction contained 7 bases not matched to a gene. Germline V gene sequence: CDR1 SGDLS, CDR2 YYNGEE. The CDR3 protein is CASSLSGRYDEQYF. The CDR3 DNA is TGTGCCAGCAGCCTTAGCGGGAGATACGACGAGCAGTACTTC. The full variable domain, in which reference TRBV9 and TRBJ2-7 provide the parts outside the CDR3, is DSGVTQTPKHLITATGQRVTLRCSPRSGDLSVYWYQQSLDQGLQFLIQYYNGEERAKGNILERFSAQQFPDLHSELNLSSLELGDSALYFCASSLSGRYDEQYFGPGTRLTVT.

The chain couples TRBV7-9 to TRBJ2-7, with 8 bases that match TRBD1. The CDR3 runs 12 residues. J gave up 6 bases and V 5 bases, and 3 bases lay outside the gene matches. CDR1 and CDR2 from the germline V gene are SEHNR and FQNEAQ (reference sequence). CDR3 residues: CASSRTGFEQYF. DNA for the CDR3: TGTGCCAGCAGCCGGACAGGGTTCGAGCAGTACTTC.

The table lists this clone with a count of one. In DNA, the CDR3 is TGCAGCGCAGCCGGGACAGGGGCCTCCGAGCAGTACTTC. Encoded protein: CSAAGTGASEQYF. V and J are TRBV29-1 and TRBJ2-7; 10 positions match TRBD1. Trimming at V came to 7 bases and at J to 6 bases, leaving 9 bases not matched to a gene. The V gene's germline CDR1 is SQVTM and CDR2 ANQGSEA. This CDR3 region has 13 residues.

The CDR3 region is CASSRAGFTDTQYF. Written as DNA, the CDR3 is TGTGCCAGCAGTCGGGCGGGCTTCACAGATACGCAGTATTTT. V usage is TRBV7-2 and J usage is TRBJ2-3; tentatively, D is TRBD2 (5 bases). This CDR3 is 14 amino acids long. The germline V and J ends were trimmed by 6 bases and 2 bases, with 12 bases remaining between them. Germline values: CDR1 SGHTA, CDR2 FQGNSA.

The chain recombines TRBV6-5 with TRBJ1-1; 8 bases are shared with TRBD1. The V segment lost 10 bases and the J segment 5 bases; nucleotides outside the gene matches: 9. The CDR3 runs to 13 residues. Germline V gene sequence: CDR1 MNHEY, CDR2 SVGAGI. Here the CDR3 DNA reads TGTGCCACCCGAGACAGGGGCGGGACTGAAGCTTTCTTT. This sequence encodes CATRDRGGTEAFF.

V usage is TRBV5-1 and J usage is TRBJ2-5, with TRBD2 as a possible D gene (5 bases). This CDR3 region has 14 residues. Trimming removed 0 bases at V and 2 bases at J, with 8 bases between. Looked up from germline, CDR1 is SGHRS and CDR2 is YFSETQ. The CDR3 nucleotides read TGCGCCAGCAGCTTGGGGACTTTACAAGAGACCCAGTACTTC. Translated, it gives CASSLGTLQETQYF.

This clone came up once. V is TRBV5-1 and J is TRBJ1-2, with TRBD1 identical over 7 bases. Germline CDR1 and CDR2: SGHRS and YFSETQ. The trim removed 4 bases at V and 4 bases at J, leaving 7 bases unmatched. The CDR3 is 14 amino acids. In DNA, the CDR3 is TGCGCCAGCAGCGACGGGACAGAAGCCTATGGCTACACCTTC. Its protein product is CASSDGTEAYGYTF.

CDR3: CASSVEGLAEQFF. CDR3 coding DNA: TGTGCCAGCAGCGTTGAGGGACTAGCTGAGCAGTTCTTC. The chain recombines TRBV9 with TRBJ2-1, with 9 bases lining up with TRBD2. Germline V lookup: CDR1 SGDLS, CDR2 YYNGEE. This CDR3 spans 13 amino acids. V trimming: 2 bases; J trimming: 9 bases; junction bases outside the gene matches: 3. The full variable domain, rest sourced from reference TRBV9 and TRBJ2-1, is DSGVTQTPKHLITATGQRVTLRCSPRSGDLSVYWYQQSLDQGLQFLIQYYNGEERAKGNILERFSAQQFPDLHSELNLSSLELGDSALYFCASSVEGLAEQFFGPGTRLTVL.

The chain couples TRBV18 to TRBJ1-6; 9 nucleotides align to TRBD1. The CDR3 is 15 amino acids. Germline CDR1 KGHSH, CDR2 LQKENI. The V and J ends lost 6 bases and 8 bases, in that order; junction bases with no gene match: 8. In DNA, the CDR3 is TGTGCCAGCTCCAGGACAGGGGCCGAGTATTCACCCCTCCACTTT. It is translated as CASSRTGAEYSPLHF.

The CDR3 reads CASSALAGVNEKLFF. In DNA form, the CDR3 reads TGTGCCAGCAGCGCCCTGGCAGGCGTTAATGAAAAACTGTTTTTT. The chain recombines TRBV9 with TRBJ1-4, with D unresolved. CDR3 length equals 15 residues. V gave up 3 bases and J gave up 4 bases, with 13 bases separating them. Germline loops: CDR1 SGDLS, CDR2 YYNGEE.

The chain uses TRBV5-1 and TRBJ2-7; maybe TRBD1 (8 bases). This CDR3 has 15 amino acids. In germline, CDR1 is SGHRS, CDR2 YFSETQ. V lost 4 bases to trimming and J lost 2 bases, with 16 bases between them. CDR3 protein: CASSGGGQATYEQYF. The CDR3 DNA follows: TGCGCCAGCAGCGGGGGGGGACAGGCTACCTACGAGCAGTACTTC.

V usage is TRBV14 and J usage is TRBJ2-2; no definite D call. Trimming took off 1 base at V and 2 bases at J, with 5 bases between the two ends. The CDR3 is 14 residues long. Germline V lookup: CDR1 SGHDN, CDR2 FVKESK. This CDR3 is CASSQGQNTGELFF. The CDR3 DNA sequence: TGTGCCAGCAGCCAAGGGCAAAACACCGGGGAGCTGTTTTTT.

The J gene is TRBJ2-1, the V gene TRBV5-6; 7 nucleotides agree with TRBD2. Germline lookup yields CDR1 SGHDT and CDR2 YYEEEE. This CDR3 has 11 amino acids. After removal of 5 bases from V and 10 bases from J, the junction contained 3 bases not matched to a gene. DNA of the CDR3: TGTGCCAGCAGAAGGGAGGGGGAGCAGTTCTTC. It is translated as CASRREGEQFF.

The rearrangement links TRBV19 to TRBJ1-2, with D maybe TRBD1 (6 bases). Germline CDR1 LNHDA, CDR2 SQIVND (reference sequence). The CDR3 consists of 16 residues. The V and J ends lost 1 base and 5 bases respectively, with 17 bases between them. CDR3 sequence reads: CASSIAGGPARYGYTF. The CDR3 nucleotides are TGTGCCAGTAGTATAGCCGGGGGGCCGGCTCGGTATGGCTACACCTTC.

The V call is TRBV10-3, the J call TRBJ1-4; D remains unclear. CDR3 length: 12 residues. CDR1 is ENHRY, CDR2 SYGVKD, per germline. The V gene lost 2 bases and the J gene lost 6 bases, with 4 bases spanning the gap. The CDR3 DNA is TGTGCCATCAGTGAGCCGGATGAAAAACTGTTTTTT. Amino acid sequence: CAISEPDEKLFF.

The chain combines TRBV13 with TRBJ2-7, with 8 bases aligning to TRBD1. Germline V gene sequence: CDR1 PRHDT, CDR2 FYEKMQ (reference sequence). The V segment lost 3 bases and the J segment 7 bases; nucleotides outside the gene matches: 8. The length of the CDR3 is 14 residues. The CDR3 DNA follows: TGTGCCAGCAGCTTCGGGACAGGACGTACTGAGCAGTACTTC. Translating gives CASSFGTGRTEQYF.

The rearrangement joins TRBV5-1 to TRBJ2-7; 10 nucleotides line up with TRBD1. From germline, CDR1 is SGHRS and CDR2 YFSETQ. Losses at the gene ends were 0 bases for V and 4 bases for J; bases not matched to a gene: 4. The CDR3 runs 15 residues. The CDR3 loop is CASSLETGQGYEQYF. CDR3 nucleotides: TGCGCCAGCAGCTTGGAAACGGGACAGGGGTACGAGCAGTACTTC.